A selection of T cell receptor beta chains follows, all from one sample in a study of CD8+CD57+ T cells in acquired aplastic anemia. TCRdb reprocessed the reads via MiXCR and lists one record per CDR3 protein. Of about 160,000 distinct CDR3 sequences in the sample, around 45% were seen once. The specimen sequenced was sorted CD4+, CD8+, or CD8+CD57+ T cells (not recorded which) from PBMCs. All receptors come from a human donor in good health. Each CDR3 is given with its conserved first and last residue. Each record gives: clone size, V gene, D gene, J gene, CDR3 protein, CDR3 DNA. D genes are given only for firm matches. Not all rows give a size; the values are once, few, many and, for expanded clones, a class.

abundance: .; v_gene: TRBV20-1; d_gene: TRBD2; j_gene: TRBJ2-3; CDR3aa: CSARDPGGRSDTQYF; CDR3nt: TGCAGTGCTAGAGATCCTGGCGGGAGGTCAGATACGCAGTATTTT
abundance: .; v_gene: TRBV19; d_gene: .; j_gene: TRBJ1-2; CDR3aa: CASSPGPIGGYTF; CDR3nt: TGTGCCAGTTCTCCCGGGCCCATCGGGGGCTACACCTTC
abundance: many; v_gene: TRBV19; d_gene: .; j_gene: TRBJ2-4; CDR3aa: CASSMGGYRDPKNIQYF; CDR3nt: TGTGCCAGTAGTATGGGGGGCTACAGGGACCCCAAAAACATTCAGTACTTC
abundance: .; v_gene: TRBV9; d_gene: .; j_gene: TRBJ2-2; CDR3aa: CASSPHRVTGELFF; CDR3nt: TGTGCCAGCAGCCCCCACAGGGTCACCGGGGAGCTGTTTTTT
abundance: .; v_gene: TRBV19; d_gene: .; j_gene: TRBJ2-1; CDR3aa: CASSLGNSRVEQFF; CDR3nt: TGTGCCAGTAGTCTAGGGAACTCCCGGGTTGAGCAGTTCTTC
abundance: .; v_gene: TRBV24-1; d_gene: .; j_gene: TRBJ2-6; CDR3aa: CATSDSTQFSGANVLTF; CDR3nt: TGTGCCACCAGTGACTCTACACAATTTTCTGGGGCCAACGTCCTGACTTTC
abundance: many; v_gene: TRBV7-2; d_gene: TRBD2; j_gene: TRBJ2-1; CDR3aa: CASSSSASGTYNEQFF; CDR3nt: TGTGCCAGCAGCTCCTCGGCTAGCGGAACTTACAATGAGCAGTTCTTC
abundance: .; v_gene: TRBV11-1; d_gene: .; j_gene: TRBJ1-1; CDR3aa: CASSSMAGAGNTEAFF; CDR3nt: TGTGCCAGCAGCTCGATGGCGGGGGCAGGGAACACTGAAGCTTTCTTT
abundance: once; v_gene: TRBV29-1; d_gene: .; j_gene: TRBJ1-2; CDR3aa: CSDKSLTGYGYTF; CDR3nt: TGCAGCGACAAATCCTTGACGGGCTATGGCTACACCTTC
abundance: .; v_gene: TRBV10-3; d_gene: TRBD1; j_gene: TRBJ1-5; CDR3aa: CAIRAGQTLQPQHF; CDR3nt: TGTGCCATCAGGGCGGGACAGACTCTTCAGCCCCAGCATTTT
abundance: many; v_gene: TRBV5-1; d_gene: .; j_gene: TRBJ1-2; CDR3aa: CASSSYQEVSNYGYTF; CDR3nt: TGCGCCAGCAGCTCCTATCAAGAGGTTTCTAACTATGGCTACACCTTC
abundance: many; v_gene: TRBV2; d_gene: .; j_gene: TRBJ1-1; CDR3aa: CASSGWTEAFF; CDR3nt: TGTGCCAGCAGTGGATGGACTGAAGCTTTCTTT
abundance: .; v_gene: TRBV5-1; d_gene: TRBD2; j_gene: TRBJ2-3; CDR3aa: CASSSGLAGGSSSTDTQYF; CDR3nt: TGCGCCAGCAGTAGCGGACTAGCGGGAGGATCCTCTAGCACAGATACGCAGTATTTT
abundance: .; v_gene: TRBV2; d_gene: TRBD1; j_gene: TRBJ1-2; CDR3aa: CASIGGRTGRYGYTF; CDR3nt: TGTGCCAGCATCGGGGGTCGGACAGGGAGGTATGGCTACACCTTC
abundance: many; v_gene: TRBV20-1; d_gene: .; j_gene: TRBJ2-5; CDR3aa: CSAGRKETQYF; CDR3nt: TGCAGTGCTGGGAGGAAAGAGACCCAGTACTTC
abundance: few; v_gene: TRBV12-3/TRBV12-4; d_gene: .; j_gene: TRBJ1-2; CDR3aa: CASSPTGNYGYTF; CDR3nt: TGTGCCAGCAGTCCGACAGGAAACTATGGCTACACCTTC
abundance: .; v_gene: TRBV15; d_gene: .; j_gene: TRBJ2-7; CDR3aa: CATSRDGYEQYF; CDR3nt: TGTGCCACCAGCAGAGACGGCTACGAGCAGTACTTC
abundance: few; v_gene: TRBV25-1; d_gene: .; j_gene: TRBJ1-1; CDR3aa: CASSEGRVITEAFF; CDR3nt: TGTGCCAGCAGTGAGGGCAGGGTGATCACTGAAGCTTTCTTT